Listed below are T cell receptor beta chains from one sample, sequenced in a study of shared clonotypes between healthy human individuals. Using immunoSEQ multiplex PCR, the repertoire was profiled, and TCRdb retains in-frame clones only, with some absent. The sample includes about 2.5 million clones, 92% of them seen just once. Input material: naive CD4+ T cells from PBMCs. These receptors originate from a man between 18 and 29 years old in good health. Some clones in this sample may be carry-over from other donors' samples. The CDR3 runs from the conserved cysteine through the conserved F or W.

>TRBJ2-3|TRBV5-1
CASSLQLDTQYF
>TRBJ2-1|TRBV19
CASRAAGRSIEFF
>TRBJ2-7|TRBV9
CASSVSGLAGEEQYF
>TRBJ1-5|TRBV28
CASSSRSGVDNQPQHF
>TRBJ1-4|TRBV19
CASSIREGEKLFF
>TRBJ2-1|TRBV27
CASRIDYYNEQFF
>TRBJ1-5|TRBV28
CASRSDRDYSNQPQHF
>TRBJ1-2|TRBV6-1
CASSEGTGYGYTF
>TRBJ2-5|TRBV9
CASSVGSGRGETQYF
>TRBJ2-5|TRBV28
CASTTSEQETQYF
>TRBJ1-1|TRBV29-1
CSVDPGTGLKAFF
>TRBJ2-2|TRBV27
CASSLRLQANTGELFF
>TRBJ2-1|TRBV14
CASSQALAGRVVDEQFF
>TRBJ2-1|TRBV11-3
CASSFLTSGRPSRNEQFF
>TRBJ2-7|TRBV4-1
CASSQASPATYEQYF
>TRBJ2-1|TRBV6-1
CASSESRQSGEQFF